These 16 T cell receptor beta chains were all obtained from the same sample, sequenced in a study of T cell clonality in common variable immunodeficiency (dated by TCRdb to the mid-2010s). Antigen specificity for these receptors is unknown. The investigation overall reported the following: CVID TCRbeta sequences reportedly showed fewer deletions and N-nucleotide insertions and lacked highly modified clones with 13 or more V deletions.

Library prep was done by the immunoSEQ multiplex PCR assay. Held by TCRdb, this immuneACCESS table contains in-frame sequences only and omits some clones. Under half of the omission traces to an unresolved V gene where checked; the cause of the rest is unknown. With fewer than 25,000 clones recorded, this sample contains no clone counted only once. About 25% of the sample rests with the top ten. The specimen was peripheral blood mononuclear cells. Receptor source: a human donor with common variable immunodeficiency.

The sequenced CDR3 bases are TGTGCCAGCAGTTACTCGAGTAGGGCACCGAACACTGAA. It is translated as CASSYSSRAPNTE. The whole CDR3 is CASSYSSRAPNTEAFF. The chain is built from TRBV6-2 or TRBV6-3 and TRBJ1-1; no clear D. The read terminates 3 residues before the CDR3 end, so the remaining end is supplied by the germline J gene. The CDR3 has 16 amino acids. Germline V gene lookup returns CDR1 MNHEY and CDR2 SVGEGT. Trimming removed 0 bases at V and 1 base at J, with 12 bases between.

The table lists this clone with a few counts. The sequenced fragment ends 3 residues before the CDR3 boundary, so the rest is inferred from the germline J gene. The chain recombines TRBV18 with TRBJ2-6, with D unclear. This CDR3 spans 12 amino acids. Germline values: CDR1 KGHSH, CDR2 LQKENI. The ends were cut back, 3 bases at V and 6 bases at J, with 3 bases in the middle. This chain's CDR3 is CASSPKANVLTF. The CDR3 DNA, read in part, is TGTGCCAGCTCACCCAAGGCCAACGTC.

This clone was counted at least ten times. The DNA ends 3 residues before the CDR3 does, and the rest of the CDR3 is filled in from the germline J gene. This chain uses TRBV5-8 with TRBJ2-2, with TRBD2 identical over 9 bases. CDR1 and CDR2 from the germline V gene are SGHTS and YDEGEE. This CDR3 spans 15 amino acids. The ends lost 4 bases at V and 7 bases at J; junction bases unmatched: 8. The CDR3 reads CASSPKREVLGELFF. The CDR3 bases that were read are TGTGCCAGCAGCCCGAAGCGGGAGGTGCTCGGGGAG. Using reference TRBV5-8 and TRBJ2-2 for the parts outside the CDR3, the full variable domain is EAGVTQSPTHLIKTRGQQATLRCSPISGHTSVYWYQQALGLGLQFLLWYDEGEERNRGNFPPRFSGRQFPNYSSELNVNALELEDSALYLCASSPKREVLGELFFGEGSRLTVL.

This clone has a handful of counts. The read stops 3 residues short of the end of the CDR3; the missing end is completed from the germline J gene. V usage is TRBV7-8 and J usage is TRBJ1-2, with TRBD1 matching over 8 bases. The junction had 6 bases not matched to a gene; V was cut back by 5 bases and J by 1 base. The germline gives CDR1 SGHVS, CDR2 FQNEAQ. The CDR3 consists of 15 residues. Partial CDR3 DNA: TGTGCCAGCAGCCCAAACAGGGGGGATAACTATGGC. This sequence encodes CASSPNRGDNYG. The CDR3, in full, reads CASSPNRGDNYGYTF.

This clone has a handful of counts. The read terminates 3 residues ahead of where the CDR3 ends, so the germline J gene completes it. This chain uses TRBV11-1 with TRBJ1-1; 7 nucleotides match TRBD1. With V trimmed by 7 bases and J by 4 bases, 3 bases remained unmatched. The CDR3 is 12 residues long. Germline V gene lookup returns CDR1 SGHAT and CDR2 FQDESV (reference sequence). CDR3 bases read: TGTGCCAGCACCCCAGGGGGCACTGAA. This encodes CASTPGGTE. The whole CDR3 reads CASTPGGTEAFF.

Note on this clone: The read halts 3 residues ahead of the CDR3 end, with the missing end drawn from the germline J gene. V gene TRBV6-2 or TRBV6-3 combines with J gene TRBJ2-5; the match to TRBD2 covers 11 bases. Germline V gene lookup returns CDR1 MNHEY and CDR2 SVGEGT. This CDR3 has 15 residues. V trimming: 7 bases; J trimming: 7 bases; junction bases outside the gene matches: 11. The CDR3 loop reads CASKLASGGHLTQYF. The CDR3 DNA, read in part, is TGTGCCAGCAAACTAGCTAGCGGGGGGCACTTGACC.

Comment on this clone: The read terminates 3 residues ahead of where the CDR3 ends, so the germline J gene completes it. The chain is built from TRBV20-1 and TRBJ2-1; 11 bases match TRBD2. Germline V gene sequence: CDR1 DFQATT, CDR2 SNEGSKA (reference sequence). Trimming cost V 5 bases and J 5 bases; bases outside gene matches: 5. This CDR3 is built from 14 residues. CDR3 residues: CSAPGTSGNNEQFF. The sequenced part of the CDR3 DNA is TGCAGTGCTCCCGGGACTAGCGGAAACAATGAG.

This clone was found a few times. With the read ending 3 residues before the CDR3 end, the germline J gene is used to fill in that end. The chain is built from TRBV7-2 and TRBJ2-7; D might be TRBD1 (5 bases). CDR1 is SGHTA and CDR2 is FQGNSA in the germline V gene. This CDR3 comprises 15 residues. Trimming shortened V by 5 bases and J by 0 bases, and 14 bases separated the two germline ends. CDR3 sequence: CASSTTTELSYEQYF. The CDR3 DNA, read in part, is TGTGCCAGCAGCACCACGACAGAACTCTCCTACGAG.

This clone was counted a few times. The CDR3 goes on 3 residues after the read ends, and that part is filled in from the germline J gene. The rearrangement uses TRBV19 and TRBJ1-1; the D gene is possibly TRBD1 (6 bases). Germline-derived CDR1 and CDR2 are LNHDA and SQIVND (reference sequence). V was clipped by 9 bases and J by 0 bases, with 20 bases between them. This CDR3 has 16 amino acids. Partial CDR3 DNA: TGTGCCAGCGCCCCAGCGGACAGCCAAATGAACACTGAA. Its protein is CASAPADSQMNTE. The whole CDR3 protein reads CASAPADSQMNTEAFF.

The sample holds many counts of this clone. The read ends 3 residues shy of where the CDR3 ends; the end is completed using the germline J gene. V usage is TRBV18 and J usage is TRBJ1-1; D is undetermined. The length of the CDR3 is 13 residues. CDR1 and CDR2 (germline): KGHSH, LQKENI. Trimming removed 6 bases at V and 2 bases at J, with 10 bases between. CDR3 protein: CASSPSANTEAFF. Incomplete CDR3 DNA: TGTGCCAGCTCTCCCAGCGCCAACACTGAA.

A word on this clone: The read ends 3 residues early relative to the CDR3; the germline J gene fills the gap. The V gene is TRBV7-8, the J gene TRBJ1-2; TRBD1 matches at 7 bases. The CDR3 is 17 residues long. Germline-derived CDR1 and CDR2 are SGHVS and FQNEAQ. Losses at the gene ends were 3 bases for V and 7 bases for J; bases not matched to a gene: 17. The covered CDR3 bases are TGTGCCAGCAGCTTTGTCCTAGTAGGGGGCGCAGGGGCTGGC. Translating gives CASSFVLVGGAGAG. The complete CDR3 protein is CASSFVLVGGAGAGYTF.

The sample holds a few counts of this clone. The read stops 3 residues short of the end of the CDR3; the missing end is completed from the germline J gene. V gene TRBV7-9 combines with J gene TRBJ1-2; D is ambiguous. This CDR3 comprises 14 residues. V lost 0 bases to trimming and J lost 2 bases, with 7 bases between them. Germline V gene data show CDR1 as SEHNR and CDR2 as FQNEAQ (reference sequence). The CDR3 bases that were read are TGTGCCAGCAGCTTAGCTTCCAGAAACTATGGC. It specifies CASSLASRNYG. The CDR3 in full is CASSLASRNYGYTF. The whole variable domain, filled in from reference TRBV7-9 and TRBJ1-2, reads DTGVSQNPRHKITKRGQNVTFRCDPISEHNRLYWYRQTLGQGPEFLTYFQNEAQLEKSRLLSDRFSAERPKGSFSTLEIQRTEQGDSAMYLCASSLASRNYGYTFGSGTRLTVV.

The table lists this clone with a few counts. The read falls 3 residues short of the CDR3 end, and the missing part is taken from the germline J gene. The genes are TRBV5-1 and TRBJ2-4; 9 positions match TRBD1. Trimming removed 0 bases from V and 7 bases from J; junction bases left unmatched: 8. The CDR3 sequence is 16 residues long. From germline, CDR1 is SGHRS and CDR2 YFSETQ. This CDR3 is CASSLVGTGSVNIQYF. CDR3 bases read: TGCGCCAGCAGCTTGGTAGGGACAGGGTCTGTGAACATT.

Comments on this clone: The read comes to an end 3 residues before the CDR3 does, leaving the germline J gene to fill in the end. V and J are TRBV18 and TRBJ1-2; D may be TRBD1 (5 bases). The CDR3 has 13 amino acids. V shed 3 bases and J shed 4 bases, with 9 bases lying between them. Germline CDR1 reads KGHSH; CDR2 reads LQKENI. The CDR3 loop is CASSPQGIYGYTF. The covered CDR3 bases are TGTGCCAGCTCACCCCAGGGTATCTATGGC.

This clone showed up just a few times. The read finishes 3 residues shy of the CDR3 end, and the germline J gene is used to complete it. This chain joins TRBV6-2 or TRBV6-3 and TRBJ2-7; the D gene is possibly TRBD2 (5 bases). Trimming left V 4 bases short and J 5 bases short, with 9 bases between. The germline CDR1 and CDR2 sequences are MNHEY and SVGEGT. CDR3 length: 12 residues. The sequenced CDR3 bases are TGTGCCAGCAGTTGCCTGAGGGACGAG. It is translated as CASSCLRDE. The full CDR3 reads CASSCLRDEQYF.

This clone was seen a few times. The read ends 3 residues shy of where the CDR3 ends; the end is completed using the germline J gene. The gene calls are TRBV6-2 or TRBV6-3 and TRBJ2-3; possible D gene TRBD1, 6 bases. Germline V gene sequence: CDR1 MNHEY, CDR2 SVGEGT. Trimming left V 6 bases short and J 3 bases short, with 10 bases between. This CDR3 is 13 amino acids long. The CDR3 here is CASSYRVTDTQYF. Partial CDR3 DNA: TGTGCCAGCAGCTACAGGGTTACAGATACG.